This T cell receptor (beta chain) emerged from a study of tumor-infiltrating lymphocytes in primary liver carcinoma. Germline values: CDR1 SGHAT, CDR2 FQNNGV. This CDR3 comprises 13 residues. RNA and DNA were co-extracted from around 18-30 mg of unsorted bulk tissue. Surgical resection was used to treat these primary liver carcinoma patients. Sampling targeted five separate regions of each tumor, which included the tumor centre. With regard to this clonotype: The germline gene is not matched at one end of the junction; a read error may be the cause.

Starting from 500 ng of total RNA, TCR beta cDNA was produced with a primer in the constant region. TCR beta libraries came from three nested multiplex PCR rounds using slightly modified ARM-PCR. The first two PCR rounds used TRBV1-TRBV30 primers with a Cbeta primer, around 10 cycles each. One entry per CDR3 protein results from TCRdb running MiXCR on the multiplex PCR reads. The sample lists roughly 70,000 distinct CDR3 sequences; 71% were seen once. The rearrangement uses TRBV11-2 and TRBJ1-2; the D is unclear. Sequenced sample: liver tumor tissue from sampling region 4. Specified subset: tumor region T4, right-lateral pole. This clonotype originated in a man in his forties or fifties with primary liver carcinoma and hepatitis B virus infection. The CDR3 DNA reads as TGTGCCAGTAGCTTAGGTGCTAACTGTGGCTACACCTTC. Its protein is CASSLGANCGYTF.